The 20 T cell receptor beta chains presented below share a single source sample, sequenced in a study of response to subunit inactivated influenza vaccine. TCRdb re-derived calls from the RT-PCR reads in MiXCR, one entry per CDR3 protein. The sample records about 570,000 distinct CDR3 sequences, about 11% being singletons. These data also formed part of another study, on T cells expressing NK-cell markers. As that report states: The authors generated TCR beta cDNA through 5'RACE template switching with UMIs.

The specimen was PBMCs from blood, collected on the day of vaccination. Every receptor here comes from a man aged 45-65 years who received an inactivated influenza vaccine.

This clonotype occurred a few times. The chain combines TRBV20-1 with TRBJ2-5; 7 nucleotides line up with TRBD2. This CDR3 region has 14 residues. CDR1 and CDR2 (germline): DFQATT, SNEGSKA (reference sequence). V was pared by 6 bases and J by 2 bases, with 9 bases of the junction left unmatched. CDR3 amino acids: CSARQGLLQETQYF. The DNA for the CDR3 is TGCAGTGCCCGTCAGGGACTATTACAAGAGACCCAGTACTTC.

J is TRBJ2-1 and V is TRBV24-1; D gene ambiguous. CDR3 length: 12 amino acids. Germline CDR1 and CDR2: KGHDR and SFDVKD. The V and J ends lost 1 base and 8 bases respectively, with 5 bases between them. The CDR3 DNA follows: TGTGCCACCAGTGATTTCGGCCATGAGCAGTTCTTC. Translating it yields CATSDFGHEQFF.

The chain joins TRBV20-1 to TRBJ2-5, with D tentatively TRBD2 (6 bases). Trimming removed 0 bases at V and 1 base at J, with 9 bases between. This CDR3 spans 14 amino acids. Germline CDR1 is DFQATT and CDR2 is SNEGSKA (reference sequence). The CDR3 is CSARDQTSQETQYF. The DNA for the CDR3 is TGCAGTGCTAGAGATCAGACTAGCCAAGAGACCCAGTACTTC.

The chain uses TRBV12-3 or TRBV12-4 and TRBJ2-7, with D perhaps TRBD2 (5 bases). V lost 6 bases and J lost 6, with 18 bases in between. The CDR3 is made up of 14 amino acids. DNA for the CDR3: TGTGCCAGCAGCCCCGGCAGGAGGTCGGGCGAGCAGTACTTC. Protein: CASSPGRRSGEQYF.

CDR3 in DNA: TGTGCCACGTCGGGACAGGTGAACACCGGGGAGCTGTTTTTT. Its protein is CATSGQVNTGELFF. The rearrangement joins TRBV24-1 to TRBJ2-2, with 8 bases lining up with TRBD1. Germline V gives CDR1 KGHDR, CDR2 SFDVKD. The CDR3 is 14 amino acids. With V trimmed by 10 bases and J by 1 base, 4 bases remained unmatched.

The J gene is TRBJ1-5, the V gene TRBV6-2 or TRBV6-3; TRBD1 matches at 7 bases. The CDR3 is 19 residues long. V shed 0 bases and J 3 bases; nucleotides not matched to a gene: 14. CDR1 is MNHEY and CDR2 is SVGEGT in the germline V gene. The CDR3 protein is CASSYSGRPLDRLNQPQHF. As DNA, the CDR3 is TGTGCCAGCAGTTACTCCGGGCGGCCCTTGGACAGGCTCAATCAGCCCCAGCATTTT.

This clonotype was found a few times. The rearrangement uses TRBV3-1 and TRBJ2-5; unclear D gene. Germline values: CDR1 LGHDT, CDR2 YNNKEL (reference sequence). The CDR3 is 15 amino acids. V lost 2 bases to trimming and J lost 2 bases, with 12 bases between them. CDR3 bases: TGTGCCAGCAGCCAACAATTGTTACTTCAAGAGACCCAGTACTTC. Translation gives CASSQQLLLQETQYF.

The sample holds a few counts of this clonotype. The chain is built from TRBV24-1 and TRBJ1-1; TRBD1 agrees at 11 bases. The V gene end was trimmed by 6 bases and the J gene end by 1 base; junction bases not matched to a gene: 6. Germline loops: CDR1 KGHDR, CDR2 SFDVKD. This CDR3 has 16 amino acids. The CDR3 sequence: CATSSPGTGGNTEAFF. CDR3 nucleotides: TGTGCCACCAGTTCCCCCGGGACAGGGGGGAACACTGAAGCTTTCTTT.

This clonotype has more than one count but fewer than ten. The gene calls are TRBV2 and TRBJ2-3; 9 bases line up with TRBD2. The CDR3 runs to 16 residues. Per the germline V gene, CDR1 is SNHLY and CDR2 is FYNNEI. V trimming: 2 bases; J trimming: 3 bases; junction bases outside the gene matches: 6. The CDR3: CASSEWRGGMTDTQYF. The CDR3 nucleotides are TGTGCCAGCAGTGAATGGCGGGGGGGTATGACAGATACGCAGTATTTT.

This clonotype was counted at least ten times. DNA for the CDR3: TGCGCCAGCAGCCCCTCCCACGGGGCCTCTTGGACTTTCTTT. This encodes CASSPSHGASWTFF. V is TRBV5-1 and J is TRBJ1-1, with a weak D call TRBD1 (5 bases). CDR3 length: 14 amino acids. V was shortened by 4 bases and J by 12 bases, with 22 bases between the two germline ends. Germline lookup yields CDR1 SGHRS and CDR2 YFSETQ.

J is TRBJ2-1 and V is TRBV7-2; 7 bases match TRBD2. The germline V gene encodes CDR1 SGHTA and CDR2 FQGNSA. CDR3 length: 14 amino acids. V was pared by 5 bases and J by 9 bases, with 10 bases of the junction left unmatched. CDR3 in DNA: TGTGCCAGCAGCCCCTTCGGGGGGTCGGTTGAGCAGTTCTTC. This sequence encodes CASSPFGGSVEQFF.

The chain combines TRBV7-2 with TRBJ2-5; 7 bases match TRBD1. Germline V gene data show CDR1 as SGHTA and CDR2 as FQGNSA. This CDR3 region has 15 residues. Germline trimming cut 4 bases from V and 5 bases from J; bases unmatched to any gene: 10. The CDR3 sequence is CASSSEGARLETQYF. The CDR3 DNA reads TGTGCCAGCAGCTCCGAGGGGGCGCGCCTGGAGACCCAGTACTTC.

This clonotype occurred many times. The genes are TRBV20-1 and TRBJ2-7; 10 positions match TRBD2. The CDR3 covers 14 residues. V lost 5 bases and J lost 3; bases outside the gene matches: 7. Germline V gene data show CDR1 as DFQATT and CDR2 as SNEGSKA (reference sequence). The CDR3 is CSAFRLAGSYEQYF. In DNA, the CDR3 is TGCAGTGCTTTTAGACTAGCGGGTAGCTACGAGCAGTACTTC.

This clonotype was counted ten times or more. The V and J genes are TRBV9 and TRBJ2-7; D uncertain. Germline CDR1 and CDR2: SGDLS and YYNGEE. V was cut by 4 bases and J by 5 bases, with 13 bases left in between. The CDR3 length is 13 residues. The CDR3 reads CASSPRVLDEQYF. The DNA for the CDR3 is TGTGCCAGCAGCCCCCGAGTGCTCGACGAGCAGTACTTC.

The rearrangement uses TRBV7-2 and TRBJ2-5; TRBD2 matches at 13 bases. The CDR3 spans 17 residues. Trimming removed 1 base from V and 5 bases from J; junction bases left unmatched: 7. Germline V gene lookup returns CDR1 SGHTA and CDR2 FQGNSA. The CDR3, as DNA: TGTGCCAGCAGCTTAGGGACTAGCGGGAGTCCGTGGGAGACCCAGTACTTC. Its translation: CASSLGTSGSPWETQYF.

The CDR3 nucleotides read TGTGCCAGCAGTTACTCACGGGGAAGAGACTATGGCTACACCTTC. Its protein product is CASSYSRGRDYGYTF. The chain has TRBV6-5 and TRBJ1-2; D gene unclear. Germline V gene data show CDR1 as MNHEY and CDR2 as SVGAGI. The CDR3 contains 15 residues. V was cut by 0 bases and J by 3 bases, with 11 bases left in between.

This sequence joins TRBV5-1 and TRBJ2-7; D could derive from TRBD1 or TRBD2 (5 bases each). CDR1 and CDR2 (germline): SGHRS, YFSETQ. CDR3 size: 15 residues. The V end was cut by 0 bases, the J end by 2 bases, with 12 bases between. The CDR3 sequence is CASSLAGTSTYEQYF. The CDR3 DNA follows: TGCGCCAGCAGCTTGGCCGGGACGTCTACCTACGAGCAGTACTTC.

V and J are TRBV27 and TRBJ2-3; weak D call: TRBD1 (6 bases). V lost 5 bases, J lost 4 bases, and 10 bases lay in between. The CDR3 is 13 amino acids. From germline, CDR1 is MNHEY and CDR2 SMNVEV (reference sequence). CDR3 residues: CASSRTVSDTQYF. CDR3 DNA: TGTGCCAGCAGTAGGACAGTTTCAGATACGCAGTATTTT.

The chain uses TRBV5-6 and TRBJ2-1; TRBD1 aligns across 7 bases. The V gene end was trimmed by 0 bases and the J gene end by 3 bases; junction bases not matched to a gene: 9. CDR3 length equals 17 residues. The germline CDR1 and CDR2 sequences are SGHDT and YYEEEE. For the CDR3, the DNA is TGTGCCAGCAGCTTGGGGGAGACGACAGGGTACTACAATGAGCAGTTCTTC. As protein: CASSLGETTGYYNEQFF.

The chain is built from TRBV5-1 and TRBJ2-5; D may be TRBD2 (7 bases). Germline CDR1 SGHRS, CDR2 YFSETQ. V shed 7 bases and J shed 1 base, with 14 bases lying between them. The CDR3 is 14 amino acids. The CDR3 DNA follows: TGCGCCAGCGGACTAGGACAGCTCCAAGAGACCCAGTACTTC. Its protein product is CASGLGQLQETQYF.